This TCR beta chain comes out of a study of blood T cell repertoires in COVID-19. Study overall: The origin of the acute and convalescent COVID-19 samples was the United States, Italy and Spain.

Original processing methods: By means of reference gene primer amplification, nucleated cell counts were estimated. TCRdb keeps only in-frame clones here, not all; method: immunoSEQ multiplex PCR. The V and J calls and clone size are taken from that table; D and trimming were inferred from the DNA. The sample includes about 140,000 clones, about 86% of them seen just once. Germline CDR1 is MDHEN and CDR2 is SYDVKM. The CDR3 runs 15 residues. V shed 5 bases and J 7 bases; nucleotides not matched to a gene: 12. J is TRBJ1-1 and V is TRBV28; 8 bases align to TRBD1. Material: peripheral blood. The receptor was derived from a woman in her fifties or sixties with acute or convalescent COVID-19. CDR3 in DNA: TGTGCCAGCAGTCCACGTCAGGCAGGGGGCAATGAAGCTTTCTTT. Translated, it gives CASSPRQAGGNEAFF.